This T cell receptor (beta chain) was sequenced in a study of vaccination effects on CD4 cells after COVID-19. Assay used: immunoSEQ multiplex PCR; TCRdb lists only in-frame clones, some missing. The top ten hold roughly 1.6% of the sample, which has over 60,000 clones, roughly 74% seen once. ViraFEST assay sequencing came after antigen-specific CD4+ T cells were expanded with viral peptide pools. Researchers isolated CD4+ T cells once 9 to 11 days of culture had elapsed. It was two doses of either the BNT162b2 or mRNA-1273 vaccine that participants received. Prior SARS-CoV-2 infection was absent in the vaccine recipients, as shown by negative nucleocapsid antibodies. On this clone: What it binds is not known.

Overall study results and limits: In healthy vaccinees, only 1 of 255 vaccine-induced clones cross-reacted with common cold coronaviruses.

Sequencing used CD4+ T cells from PBMCs cultured with HCoV-229E spike peptides, obtained after COVID-19 vaccination. The receptor comes from a human donor who received a COVID-19 vaccine.

The CDR3 bases are TGCGCCAGCAGCCAAGCCGGGACAGACAACAGCTATGGCTACACCTTC. This encodes CASSQAGTDNSYGYTF. The chain employs TRBV4-3 and TRBJ1-2; 7 bases match TRBD1. V was pared by 1 base and J by 4 bases, with 9 bases of the junction left unmatched. CDR1 and CDR2 (germline): LGHNA, YSLEER. The CDR3 is made up of 16 amino acids.